The sample holds one count of the clone carrying this TCR beta chain. Libraries were prepared by immunoSEQ multiplex PCR; TCRdb keeps only in-frame clonotypes and omits some of them. The repertoire holds over 80,000 clones, with 70% to 90% as singletons. The entry originates in a study of blood T cell repertoires in COVID-19. This sequence was found in a woman aged 80 or older with acute or convalescent COVID-19. The sequenced sample was peripheral blood.

The chain's CDR3 is CATGQGSGNTIYF. CDR3 in DNA: TGTGCCACCGGCCAGGGCTCTGGAAACACCATATATTTT. The chain recombines TRBV15 with TRBJ1-3; tentatively, D is TRBD1 (5 bases). The CDR3 has 13 residues. V was trimmed by 8 bases and J by 0 bases, leaving 8 bases between them. Germline loops: CDR1 LNHNV, CDR2 YYDKDF (reference sequence).